This entry features one TCR beta chain sequence. CDR1 is SNHLY, CDR2 FYNNEI, per germline. The CDR3 runs 12 residues. The ends were cut back, 6 bases at V and 4 bases at J, with 7 bases in the middle. This specimen comes from a study of T cells and Merkel cell carcinoma outcomes. Produced via immunoSEQ multiplex PCR; TCRdb's table is partial and in-frame only. The sample includes 2,500 to 3,000 clones, approximately 96% seen only once; the top ten take 1.5% to 2%. Sequencing used tumor tissue from Merkel cell carcinoma. V and J are TRBV2 and TRBJ1-3; D is undetermined. This clonotype was sampled from a human donor with Merkel cell carcinoma. The CDR3 DNA sequence: TGTGCCAGCAGCTACACAGGAAACACCATATATTTT. The encoded protein is CASSYTGNTIYF. The full variable domain, rest sourced from reference TRBV2 and TRBJ1-3, is EPEVTQTPSHQVTQMGQEVILRCVPISNHLYFYWYRQILGQKVEFLVSFYNNEISEKSEIFDDQFSVERPDGSNFTLKIRSTKLEDSAMYFCASSYTGNTIYFGEGSWLTVV.